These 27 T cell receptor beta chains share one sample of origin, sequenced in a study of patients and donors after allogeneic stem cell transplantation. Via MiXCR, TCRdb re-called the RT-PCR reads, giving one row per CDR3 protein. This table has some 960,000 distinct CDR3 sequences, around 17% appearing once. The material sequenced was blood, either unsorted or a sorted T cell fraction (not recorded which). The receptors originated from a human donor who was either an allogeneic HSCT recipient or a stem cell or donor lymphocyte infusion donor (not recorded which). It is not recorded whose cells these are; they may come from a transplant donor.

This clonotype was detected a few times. CDR3 in amino acids: CAISEYGGSNTEAFF. In nucleotides, the CDR3 is TGTGCCATCAGTGAGTATGGGGGTTCGAACACTGAAGCTTTCTTT. The chain is built from TRBV10-3 and TRBJ1-1, with a possible D match to TRBD1 (5 bases). The CDR3 has 15 residues. Trimming removed 1 base from V and 1 base from J, with 10 bases in between. Germline-derived CDR1 and CDR2 are ENHRY and SYGVKD.

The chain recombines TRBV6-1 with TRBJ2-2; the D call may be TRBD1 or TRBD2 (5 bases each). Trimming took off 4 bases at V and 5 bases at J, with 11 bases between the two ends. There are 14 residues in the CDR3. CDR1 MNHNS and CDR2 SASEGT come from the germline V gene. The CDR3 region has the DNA TGTGCCAGCAGTGCCGGGACCCTTACCGGGGAGCTGTTTTTT. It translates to CASSAGTLTGELFF.

CDR3 sequence (DNA): TGTGCCAGCAGCAATAGGTTTTTTAACAGGGAGAAGAACACTGAAGCTTTCTTT. Encoded protein: CASSNRFFNREKNTEAFF. V usage is TRBV6-1 and J usage is TRBJ1-1; D perhaps matches TRBD1 (6 bases). Germline V gene data show CDR1 as MNHNS and CDR2 as SASEGT. V was cut by 6 bases and J by 1 base, with 24 bases left in between. This CDR3 region has 18 residues.

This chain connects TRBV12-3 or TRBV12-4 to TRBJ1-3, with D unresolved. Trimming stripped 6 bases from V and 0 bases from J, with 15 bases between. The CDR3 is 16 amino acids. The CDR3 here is CASRPTRGISGNTIYF. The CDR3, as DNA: TGTGCCAGCAGACCCACCCGGGGAATCTCTGGAAACACCATATATTTT.

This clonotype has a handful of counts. The CDR3 loop is CASIPLWGIETQYF. Written as DNA, the CDR3 is TGTGCCAGCATCCCGCTGTGGGGGATAGAGACCCAGTACTTC. The gene calls are TRBV7-2 and TRBJ2-5; D is tentatively TRBD1 or TRBD2 (5 bases each). Germline lookup yields CDR1 SGHTA and CDR2 FQGNSA. With 7 bases removed from V and 4 bases from J, the gap between germline ends came to 16 bases. This CDR3 spans 14 amino acids.

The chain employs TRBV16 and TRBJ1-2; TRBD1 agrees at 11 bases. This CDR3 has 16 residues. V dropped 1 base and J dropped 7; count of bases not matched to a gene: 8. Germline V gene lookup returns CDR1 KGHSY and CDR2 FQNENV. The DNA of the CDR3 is TGTGCCAGCAGCCAATACGGGACAGGGGGAGTATTTGGCTACACCTTC. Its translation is CASSQYGTGGVFGYTF.

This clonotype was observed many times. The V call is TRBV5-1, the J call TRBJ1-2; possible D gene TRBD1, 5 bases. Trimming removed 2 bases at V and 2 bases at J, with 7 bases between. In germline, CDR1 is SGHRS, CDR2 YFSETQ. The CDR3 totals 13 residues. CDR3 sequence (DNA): TGCGCCAGCAGCTTTGGGGCCAACTATGGCTACACCTTC. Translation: CASSFGANYGYTF.

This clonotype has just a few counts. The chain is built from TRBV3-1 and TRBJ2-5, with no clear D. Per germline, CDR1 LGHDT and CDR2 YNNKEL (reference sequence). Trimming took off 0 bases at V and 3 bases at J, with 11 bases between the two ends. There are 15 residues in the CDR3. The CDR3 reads CASSQDVGIEETQYF. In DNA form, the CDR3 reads TGTGCCAGCAGCCAAGATGTCGGAATAGAAGAGACCCAGTACTTC.

In DNA form, the CDR3 reads TGTGCCACCAGTGATTGGGACAGGGAGTACCAGTACTTC. It yields the protein CATSDWDREYQYF. The genes are TRBV24-1 and TRBJ2-5, with 9 bases lining up with TRBD1. V lost 2 bases and J lost 10; bases outside the gene matches: 4. Germline V gives CDR1 KGHDR, CDR2 SFDVKD. This CDR3 region has 13 residues.

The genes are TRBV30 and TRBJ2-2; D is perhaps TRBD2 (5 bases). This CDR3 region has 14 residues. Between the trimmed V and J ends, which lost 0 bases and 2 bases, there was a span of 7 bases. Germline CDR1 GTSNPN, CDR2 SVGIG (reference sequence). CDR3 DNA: TGTGCCTGGAGTGTAACGGGAAACACCGGGGAGCTGTTTTTT. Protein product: CAWSVTGNTGELFF.

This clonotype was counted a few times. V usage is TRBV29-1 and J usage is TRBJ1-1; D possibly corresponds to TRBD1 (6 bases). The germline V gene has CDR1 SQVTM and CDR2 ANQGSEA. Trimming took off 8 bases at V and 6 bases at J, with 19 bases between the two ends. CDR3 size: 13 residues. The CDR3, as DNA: TGCAGCTCGTACCTCAGGGGAAAGGCTGAAGCTTTCTTT. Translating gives CSSYLRGKAEAFF.

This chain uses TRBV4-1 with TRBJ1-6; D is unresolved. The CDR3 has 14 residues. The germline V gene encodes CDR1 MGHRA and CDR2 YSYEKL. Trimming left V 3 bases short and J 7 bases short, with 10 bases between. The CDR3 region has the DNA TGCGCCAGCAGCCACAGGATAAACAATTCACCCCTCCACTTT. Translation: CASSHRINNSPLHF.

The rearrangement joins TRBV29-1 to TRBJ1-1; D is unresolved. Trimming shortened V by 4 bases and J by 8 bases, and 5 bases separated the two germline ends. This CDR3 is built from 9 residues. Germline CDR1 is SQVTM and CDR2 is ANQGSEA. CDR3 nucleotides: TGCAGCGTTGGGCAGGAAGCTTTCTTT. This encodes CSVGQEAFF.

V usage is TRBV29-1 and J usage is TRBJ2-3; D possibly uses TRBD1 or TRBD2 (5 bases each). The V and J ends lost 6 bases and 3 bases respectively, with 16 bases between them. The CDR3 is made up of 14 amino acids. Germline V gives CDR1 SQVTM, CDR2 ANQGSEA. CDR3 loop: CSVGMGVTTDTQYF. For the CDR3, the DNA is TGCAGCGTCGGTATGGGGGTAACGACAGATACGCAGTATTTT.

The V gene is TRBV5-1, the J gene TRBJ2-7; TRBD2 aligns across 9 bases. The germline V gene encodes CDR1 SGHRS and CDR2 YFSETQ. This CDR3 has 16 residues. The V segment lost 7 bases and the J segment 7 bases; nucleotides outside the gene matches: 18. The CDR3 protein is CASDPGGREGLNEQYF. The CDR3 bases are TGCGCCAGCGACCCCGGAGGGCGGGAGGGCCTTAATGAGCAGTACTTC.

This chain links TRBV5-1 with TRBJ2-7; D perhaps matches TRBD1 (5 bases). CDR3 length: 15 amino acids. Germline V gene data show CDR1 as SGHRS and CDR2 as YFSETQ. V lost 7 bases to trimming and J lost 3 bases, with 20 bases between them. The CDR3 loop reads CASSQERGRRYEQYF. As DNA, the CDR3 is TGCGCCAGCTCCCAAGAAAGGGGTCGCCGCTACGAGCAGTACTTC.

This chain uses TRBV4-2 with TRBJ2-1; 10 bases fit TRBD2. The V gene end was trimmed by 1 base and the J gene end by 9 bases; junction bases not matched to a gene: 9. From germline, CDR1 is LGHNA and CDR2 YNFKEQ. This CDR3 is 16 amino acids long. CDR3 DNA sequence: TGTGCCAGCAGCCAAGCGTCTAGCGGGGGCGGTCGTGAGCAGTTCTTC. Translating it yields CASSQASSGGGREQFF.

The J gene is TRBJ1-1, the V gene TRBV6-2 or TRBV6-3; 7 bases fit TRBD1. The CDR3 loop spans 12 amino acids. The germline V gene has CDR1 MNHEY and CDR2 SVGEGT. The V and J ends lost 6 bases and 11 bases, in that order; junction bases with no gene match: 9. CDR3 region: CASSPTGSWAFF. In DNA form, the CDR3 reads TGTGCCAGCAGCCCGACAGGGTCCTGGGCTTTCTTT.

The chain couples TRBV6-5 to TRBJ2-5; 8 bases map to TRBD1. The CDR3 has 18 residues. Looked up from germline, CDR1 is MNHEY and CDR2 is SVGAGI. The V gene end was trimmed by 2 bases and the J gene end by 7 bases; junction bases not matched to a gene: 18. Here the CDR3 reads CASSYNGGVRTGGRTQYF. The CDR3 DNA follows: TGTGCCAGCAGTTACAACGGAGGGGTGAGAACAGGGGGAAGGACCCAGTACTTC.

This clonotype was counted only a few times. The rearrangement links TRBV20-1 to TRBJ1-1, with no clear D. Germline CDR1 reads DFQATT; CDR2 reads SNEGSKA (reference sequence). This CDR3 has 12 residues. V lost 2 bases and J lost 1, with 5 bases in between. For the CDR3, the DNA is TGCAGTGCTAGAAGCCCGAACACTGAAGCTTTCTTT. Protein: CSARSPNTEAFF.

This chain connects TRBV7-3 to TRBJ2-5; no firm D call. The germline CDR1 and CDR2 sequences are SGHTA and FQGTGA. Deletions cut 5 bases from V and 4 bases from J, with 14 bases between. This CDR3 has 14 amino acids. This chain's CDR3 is CASSPRGPLETQYF. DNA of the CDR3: TGTGCCAGCAGCCCCCGCGGACCGCTAGAGACCCAGTACTTC.

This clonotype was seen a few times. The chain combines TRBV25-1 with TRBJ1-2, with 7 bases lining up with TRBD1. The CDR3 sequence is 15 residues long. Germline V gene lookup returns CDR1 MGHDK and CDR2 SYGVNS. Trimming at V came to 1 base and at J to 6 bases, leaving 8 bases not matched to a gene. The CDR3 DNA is TGTGCCAGCAGTGAATCGGAGGGGGCGTTTAATGGCTACACCTTC. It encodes CASSESEGAFNGYTF.

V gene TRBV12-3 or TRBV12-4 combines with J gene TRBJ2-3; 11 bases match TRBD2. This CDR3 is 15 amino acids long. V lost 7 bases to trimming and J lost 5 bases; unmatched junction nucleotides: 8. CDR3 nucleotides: TGTGCCAGCACCCTACTAGCGGGAGCTGTAGATACGCAGTATTTT. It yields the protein CASTLLAGAVDTQYF.

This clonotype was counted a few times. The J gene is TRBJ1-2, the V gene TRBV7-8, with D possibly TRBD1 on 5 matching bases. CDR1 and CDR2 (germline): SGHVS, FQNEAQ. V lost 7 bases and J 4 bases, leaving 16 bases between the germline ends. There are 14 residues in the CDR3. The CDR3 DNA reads TGTGCCAGCACCGTAGGGGCCGCGTCCTATGGCTACACCTTC. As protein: CASTVGAASYGYTF.

CDR3 DNA sequence: TGCAGTGCGGAGCGGGGGGATACGCAGTATTTT. This encodes CSAERGDTQYF. The chain links TRBV20-1 to TRBJ2-3; TRBD2 aligns across 8 bases. The J segment lost 6 bases and the V segment lost 6 bases, leaving 2 bases of the junction unmatched. Germline lookup yields CDR1 DFQATT and CDR2 SNEGSKA (reference sequence). The CDR3 has 11 residues.

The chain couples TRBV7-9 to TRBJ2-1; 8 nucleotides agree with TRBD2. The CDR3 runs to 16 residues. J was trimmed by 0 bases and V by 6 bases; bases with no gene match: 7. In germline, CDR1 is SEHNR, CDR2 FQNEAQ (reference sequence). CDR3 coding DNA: TGTGCCAGCAGGGGGGGGAGCGGGAGCTCCTACAATGAGCAGTTCTTC. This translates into CASRGGSGSSYNEQFF.

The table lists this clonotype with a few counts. CDR3 amino acids: CSARLIVTYNEQFF. CDR3 sequence (DNA): TGCAGTGCTAGGCTTATAGTAACCTACAATGAGCAGTTCTTC. The chain carries TRBV20-1 and TRBJ2-1; no reliable D call. The CDR3 is made up of 14 amino acids. Trimming stripped 3 bases from V and 2 bases from J, with 11 bases between. Germline CDR1 and CDR2: DFQATT and SNEGSKA (reference sequence).